This T cell receptor beta chain was sequenced in a study of T cell responses to AZD1222 COVID-19 vaccine listed by TCRdb under 2021. Turning to the overall study: TCR sequencing covered more than 230 trial participants: 200 to 210 given two doses of AZD1222 and approximately 26 given two doses of MenACWY control vaccine. Trial participants were enrolled into age subgroups of 18-55, 56-69 and 70-plus years, which contained approximately 150, 28 and 58 TCR-sequenced participants, respectively.

Comment on this clone: The antigen it recognizes is unknown. No clone much larger than this one lies a single base away; base qualities are absent.

The CDR3 regions of human TCRbeta chains were subjected to immunosequencing. From the authors' description of their analysis: TCRs in the repertoires were matched against a reference library of SARS-CoV-2-specific TCRs that had been generated with the MIRA antigen-specificity platform. Breadth meant the fraction of unique TCRs that were SARS-CoV-2-associated, whereas depth meant the fraction of total T cells that were SARS-CoV-2-associated. Using the MIRA data, every spike-specific TCR was mapped to the spike region that the TCR reacted to and assigned to either a CD4 or a CD8 class. Log10-transformed breadth and depth values were compared by one-way ANOVA with Sidak's multiple comparisons tests. TCRdb's version of the immuneACCESS table is confined to in-frame rearrangements and falls short of the full clone set. An unresolved V gene accounts for under half of the shortfall where checked; the remainder is of unknown origin. Clone size and the V and J calls come from that table; the DNA yielded D and trimming. For this sample there are roughly 100,000 clones; 75% to 90% appear just once. The ten largest clones take up about two fifths of the sample.

The CDR3, cysteine through phenylalanine, is 14 amino acids long. The CDR3 DNA has 42 bases and is translated from base 1. Between the V and J ends, shortened by 4 bases and 4 bases respectively, the junction contains 12 bases. CDR1 MDHEN and CDR2 SYDVKM are derived from the germline V gene. Study-level results and caveats: The vaccine-associated CD4 TCRs covered the entire spike protein, and the dominant responses fell in regions 160-218 and 743-854. Reportedly, almost half of the unique spike-specific TCRs recognized epitopes lying outside the regions that are mutated in the B.1.351 and B.1.1.7 variants. After two AZD1222 doses, both the breadth and the depth of spike-specific TCRs were significantly higher than at day 0 and than in MenACWY recipients. Because no samples from the day 14 peak response were available, repertoires could be characterized only after the peak T cell response. Conclusions about previously exposed vaccinees were limited because only six AZD1222 recipients were SARS-CoV-2 seropositive at baseline. In the small 56-69-year group, the increase in depth fell short of significance, most likely because of low power. Participants were mostly white British and included more females than males, and it was suggested by the authors that clonal diversity may have been underestimated.

The time point tag for this specimen amounts to: about 28 days (+/-7) after the second vaccine dose. Because spike-specific TCR depth and breadth did not differ between the two schedules, AZD1222 recipients who got a second dose at roughly 4 weeks were pooled with those who got a second dose at roughly 12 weeks. Samples from vaccinated people were obtained from the UK trials COV001 and COV002, which included a single-blind randomized controlled phase 2/3 trial of AZD1222 (ChAdOx1 nCoV-19) in healthy adults. For TCRbeta chain sequencing, PBMC samples were collected from trial participants at day 0 and at day 28 after the second dose.

This TCR was sampled from an adult who received the AZD1222 COVID-19 vaccine. In this chain, TRBV28 is recombined with TRBJ2-3; the D gene assignment is ambiguous. Here the sequenced sample was peripheral blood, taken 28 days after the second AZD1222 dose. The CDR3 loop reads CASSSTKAPDTQYF. In nucleotide form, the sequence is TGTGCCAGCAGTTCGACGAAAGCCCCAGATACGCAGTATTTT.